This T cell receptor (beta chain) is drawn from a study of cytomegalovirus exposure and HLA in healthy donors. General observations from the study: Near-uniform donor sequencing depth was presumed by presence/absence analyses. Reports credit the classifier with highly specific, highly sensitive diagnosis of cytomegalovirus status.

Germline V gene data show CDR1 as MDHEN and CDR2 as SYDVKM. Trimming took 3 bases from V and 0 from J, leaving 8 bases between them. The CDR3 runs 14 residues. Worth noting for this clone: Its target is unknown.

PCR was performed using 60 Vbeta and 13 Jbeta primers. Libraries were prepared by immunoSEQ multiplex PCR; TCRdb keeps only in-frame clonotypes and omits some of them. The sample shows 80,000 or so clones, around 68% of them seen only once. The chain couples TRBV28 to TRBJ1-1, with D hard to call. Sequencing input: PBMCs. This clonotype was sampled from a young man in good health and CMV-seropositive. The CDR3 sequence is CASSLGRMNTEAFF. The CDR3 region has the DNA TGTGCCAGCAGTTTGGGGAGGATGAACACTGAAGCTTTCTTT.